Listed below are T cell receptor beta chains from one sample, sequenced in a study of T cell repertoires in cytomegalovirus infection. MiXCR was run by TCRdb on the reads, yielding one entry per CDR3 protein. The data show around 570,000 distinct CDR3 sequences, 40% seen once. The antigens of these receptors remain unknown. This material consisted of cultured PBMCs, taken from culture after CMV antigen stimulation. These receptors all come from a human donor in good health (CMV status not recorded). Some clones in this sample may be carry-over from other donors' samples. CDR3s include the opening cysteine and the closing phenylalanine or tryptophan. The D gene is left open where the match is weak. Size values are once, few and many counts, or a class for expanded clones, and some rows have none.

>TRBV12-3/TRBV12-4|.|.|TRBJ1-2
TGTGCCAGCAGTTCCTTGGGAGCCTATGGCTACACCTTC
CASSSLGAYGYTF
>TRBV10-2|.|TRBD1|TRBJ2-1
TGCGCCAGCAGTGAGAGTGACAGGGGGTACAATGAGCAGTTCTTC
CASSESDRGYNEQFF
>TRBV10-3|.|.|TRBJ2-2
TGTGCCATCACCCGGGAGCAAGGCGGGGAGCTGTTTTTT
CAITREQGGELFF
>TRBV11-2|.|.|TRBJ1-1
TGTGCCAGCAGCTTAGCCTGGGGGGGCACTGAAGCTTTCTTT
CASSLAWGGTEAFF
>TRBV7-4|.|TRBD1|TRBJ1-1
TGTGCCAGCAGCTCGGGGACAGGTCCAAAAGCTTTCTTT
CASSSGTGPKAFF
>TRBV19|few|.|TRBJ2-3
TGTGCCAGTAGTAATCCTACTAGCAGACCCACAGATACGCAGTATTTT
CASSNPTSRPTDTQYF
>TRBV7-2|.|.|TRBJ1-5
TGTGCCAGCAGCACGGACAGTTCCAATCAGCCCCAGCATTTT
CASSTDSSNQPQHF
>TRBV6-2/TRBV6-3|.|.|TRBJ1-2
TGTGCCAGCACCCGGACAGCTGTCCTCGGCTACACCTTC
CASTRTAVLGYTF
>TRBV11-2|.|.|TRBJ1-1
TGTGCCAGCAGCTTGTGGGGGGCGGACACTGAAGCTTTCTTT
CASSLWGADTEAFF
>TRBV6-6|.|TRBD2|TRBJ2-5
TGTGCCAGCAGTGGCCAGCGGGGGGGCGAACAAGAGACCCAGTACTTC
CASSGQRGGEQETQYF
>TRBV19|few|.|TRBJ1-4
TGTGCCAGTAGAGTTGGCTCCTGGGCGACTAATGAAAAACTGTTTTTT
CASRVGSWATNEKLFF
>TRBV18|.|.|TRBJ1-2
TGTGCCAGCTCACCACCTGTGGGACGTGGCTACACCTTC
CASSPPVGRGYTF
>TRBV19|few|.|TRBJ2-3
TGTGCCAGCTCTACAGGGCTGATGACAGATACGCAGTATTTT
CASSTGLMTDTQYF
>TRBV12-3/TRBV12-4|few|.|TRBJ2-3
TGTGCCAGCAGCCCCCCTCGAGGTGATACGCAGTATTTT
CASSPPRGDTQYF
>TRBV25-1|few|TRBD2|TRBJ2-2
TGTGCTACCAAAAGCGGGAGCGGTACCGGGGAGCTGTTTTTT
CATKSGSGTGELFF
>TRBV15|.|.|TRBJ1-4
TGTGCCACCAGCACAACCGGGGGAAGGGGTGAAAAACTGTTTTTT
CATSTTGGRGEKLFF
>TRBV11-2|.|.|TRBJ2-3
TGTGCCAGCAGCTCCATGGGGGGGGCGACAGATACGCAGTATTTT
CASSSMGGATDTQYF
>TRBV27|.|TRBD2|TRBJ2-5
TGTGCCAGCAGCCCTTTGCGGGGGGCGAAAGAGACCCAGTACTTC
CASSPLRGAKETQYF
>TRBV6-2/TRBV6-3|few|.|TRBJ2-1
TGTGCCAGCAGTGCCCTGGGTAGAAAGTGGGAGCAGTTCTTC
CASSALGRKWEQFF
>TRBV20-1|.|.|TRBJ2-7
TGCAGTGCTAGCGCAGGGAGCTCCTACGAGCAGTACTTC
CSASAGSSYEQYF
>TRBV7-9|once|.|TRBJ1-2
TGTGCCAGCAGCTTAAACCCGAAAGTTGGCTACACCTTC
CASSLNPKVGYTF
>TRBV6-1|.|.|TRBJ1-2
TGTGCCAGCAGGCTCCTGGGCAGTGATTATGGCTACACCTTC
CASRLLGSDYGYTF
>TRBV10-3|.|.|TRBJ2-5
TGTGCCATCGGTCAGGACACCCAAGAGACCCAGTACTTC
CAIGQDTQETQYF
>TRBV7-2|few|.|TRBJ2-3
TGTGCCAGCAGCTTAGCGCCAGGTGGAGTTTCGGGGGGCACAGATACGCAGTATTTT
CASSLAPGGVSGGTDTQYF
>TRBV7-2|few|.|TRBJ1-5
TGTGCCAGCAGCCGTTCGGACCTCCTGCCCCAGCATTTT
CASSRSDLLPQHF